Given below is one TCR beta chain in context. As yet, its antigen is unknown. The data were taken from a study of T cell responses to AZD1222 COVID-19 vaccine. Study-wide results and caveats: Scientists sampled the repertoires only once the peak T cell response had passed. Across the whole spike, CD4 TCRs peaked at regions 160-218 and 743-854. The donors showed a predominance of white British ancestry and of females, with possible underestimation of clonal diversity. Of the AZD1222 recipients, only five to seven were seropositive at baseline.

Sequencing used immunoSEQ multiplex PCR; TCRdb keeps in-frame clones, though not all of them. This table has 150,000 to 200,000 clones, over 90% appearing once. The material sequenced was peripheral blood, taken 28 days after the second AZD1222 dose. The clonotype comes from an adult who received the AZD1222 COVID-19 vaccine.

The CDR3: CAWRDSPMHYEKQYF. The CDR3 bases are TGTGCCTGGAGGGACAGCCCGATGCACTACGAGAAGCAGTACTTC. V and J are TRBV30 and TRBJ2-7; D is possibly TRBD1 (6 bases). With 3 bases removed from V and 8 bases from J, the gap between germline ends came to 23 bases. Germline V gene sequence: CDR1 GTSNPN, CDR2 SVGIG (reference sequence). This CDR3 is built from 15 residues.